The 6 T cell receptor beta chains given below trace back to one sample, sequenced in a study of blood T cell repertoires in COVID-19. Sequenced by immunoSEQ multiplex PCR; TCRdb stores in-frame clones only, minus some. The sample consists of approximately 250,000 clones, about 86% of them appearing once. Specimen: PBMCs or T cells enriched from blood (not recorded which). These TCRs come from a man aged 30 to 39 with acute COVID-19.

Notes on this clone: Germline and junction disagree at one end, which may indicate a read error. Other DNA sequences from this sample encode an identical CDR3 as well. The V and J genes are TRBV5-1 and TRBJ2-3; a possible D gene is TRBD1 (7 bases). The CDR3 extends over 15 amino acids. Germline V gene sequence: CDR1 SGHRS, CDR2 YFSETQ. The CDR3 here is CASSLRGVGTDTQYF. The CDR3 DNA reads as TGTGCCAGCAGCCTCAGGGGGGTGGGCACAGATACGCAGTATTTT.

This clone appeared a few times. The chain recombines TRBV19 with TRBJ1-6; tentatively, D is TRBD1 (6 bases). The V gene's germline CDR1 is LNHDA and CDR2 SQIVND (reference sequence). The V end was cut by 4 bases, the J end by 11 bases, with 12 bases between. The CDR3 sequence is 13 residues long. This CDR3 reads CASSNRDATPLHF. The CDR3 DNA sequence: TGTGCCAGTAGTAACAGGGATGCAACACCCCTCCACTTT.

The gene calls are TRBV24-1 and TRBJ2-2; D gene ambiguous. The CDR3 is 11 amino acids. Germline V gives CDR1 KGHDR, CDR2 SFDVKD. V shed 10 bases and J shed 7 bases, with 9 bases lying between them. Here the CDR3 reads CATSLGGELFF. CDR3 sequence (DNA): TGTGCCACTAGCTTAGGCGGGGAGCTGTTTTTT.

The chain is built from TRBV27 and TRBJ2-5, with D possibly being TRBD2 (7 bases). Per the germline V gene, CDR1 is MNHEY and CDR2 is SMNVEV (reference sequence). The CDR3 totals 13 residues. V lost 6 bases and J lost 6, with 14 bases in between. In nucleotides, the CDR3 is TGTGCCAGCAGGGGAGGGGGTTTGAAGACCCAGTACTTC. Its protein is CASRGGGLKTQYF.

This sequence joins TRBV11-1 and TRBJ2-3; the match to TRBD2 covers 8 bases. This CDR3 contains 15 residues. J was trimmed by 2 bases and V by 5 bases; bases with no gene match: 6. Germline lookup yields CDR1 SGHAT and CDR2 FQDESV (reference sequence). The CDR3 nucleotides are TGTGCCAGCAGCCCCGGGGGGGCAACCACAGATACGCAGTATTTT. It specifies CASSPGGATTDTQYF. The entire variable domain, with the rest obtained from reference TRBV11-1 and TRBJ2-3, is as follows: EAEVAQSPRYKITEKSQAVAFWCDPISGHATLYWYRQILGQGPELLVQFQDESVVDDSQLPKDRFSAERLKGVDSTLKIQPAELGDSAMYLCASSPGGATTDTQYFGPGTRLTVL.

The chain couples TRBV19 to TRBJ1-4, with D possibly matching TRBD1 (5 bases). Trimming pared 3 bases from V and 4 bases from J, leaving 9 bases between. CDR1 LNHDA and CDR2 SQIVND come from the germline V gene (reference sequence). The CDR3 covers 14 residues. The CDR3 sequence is CASSIRGINEKLFF. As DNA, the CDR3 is TGTGCCAGTAGTATTAGGGGAATTAATGAAAAACTGTTTTTT.